This TCR beta chain was found in a study of blood T cell repertoires in COVID-19. Source study methods: For nucleated cells, counts were estimated from reference gene primer amplification. Assay used: immunoSEQ multiplex PCR; TCRdb lists only in-frame clones, some missing. V and J calls and clone size are given by that table; D and trimming were obtained from the DNA. The profile shows 90,000 to 120,000 clones, 91% of them singletons. The CDR3 consists of 13 residues. Germline lookup yields CDR1 GTSNPN and CDR2 SVGIG (reference sequence). V was shortened by 3 bases and J by 1 base, with 8 bases between the two germline ends.

The material sequenced was peripheral blood. The V call is TRBV30, the J call TRBJ2-3; D remains ambiguous. The receptor comes from a human donor in a cohort sampled during active COVID-19. Here the CDR3 reads CAWRLSGTDTQYF. The CDR3 nucleotides are TGTGCCTGGAGGTTGTCGGGCACAGATACGCAGTATTTT.